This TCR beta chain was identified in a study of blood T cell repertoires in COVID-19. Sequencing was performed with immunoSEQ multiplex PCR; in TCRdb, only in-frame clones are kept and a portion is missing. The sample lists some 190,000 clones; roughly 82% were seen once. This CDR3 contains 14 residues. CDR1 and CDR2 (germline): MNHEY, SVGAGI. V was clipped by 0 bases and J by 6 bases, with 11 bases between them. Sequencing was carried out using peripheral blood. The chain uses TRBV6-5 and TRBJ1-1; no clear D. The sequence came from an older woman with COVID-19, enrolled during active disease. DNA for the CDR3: TGTGCCAGCAGTTACTCGATGCGGCCGGCTGAAGCTTTCTTT. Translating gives CASSYSMRPAEAFF.